This TCR beta chain emerged from a study of cytomegalovirus exposure and HLA in healthy donors. The germline gives CDR1 MDHEN, CDR2 SYDVKM. This CDR3 has 15 amino acids. The V gene lost 5 bases and the J gene lost 6 bases, with 16 bases spanning the gap. Repertoires were generated with immunoSEQ multiplex PCR, while TCRdb's copy carries only in-frame clones and drops some. This sample has about 350,000 clones, with approximately 86% found just once. The chain has TRBV28 and TRBJ2-2, with TRBD1 as a possible D gene (5 bases). The sequence derives from a woman in her thirties in good health and CMV-seropositive. What was sequenced was PBMCs. DNA for the CDR3: TGTGCCAGCAGTGATGACAAGGGGCGATCCGGGGAGCTGTTTTTT. Protein product: CASSDDKGRSGELFF.